Included here is one TCR beta chain sequence, with context. What it binds is unknown. The data were obtained in a study of T cell repertoires in cytomegalovirus infection. Study information: The authors used CMV epitopes that were HLA-C-restricted (recently identified) and HLA-B-restricted (well studied). General study points: Ex vivo, HLA-C-restricted CMV-specific TCR beta clonotypes prevailed over the rest of the response.

Germline lookup yields CDR1 LGHNT and CDR2 FRNRAP. The J segment lost 9 bases and the V segment lost 5 bases, leaving 6 bases of the junction unmatched. The CDR3 is 13 residues long. TCRdb ran MiXCR on the reads and lists one entry per CDR3 protein. Of approximately 910,000 distinct CDR3 sequences in the sample, more than 25% are singletons; the top ten hold about 14%. The chain is built from TRBV12-5 and TRBJ2-4, with TRBD2 identical over 8 bases. This clonotype was sampled from a human donor in good health (CMV status not recorded). Some clones in this sample may be carry-over from other donors' samples. The source material was cultured CD8+ T cells from PBMCs, sampled from culture after CMV antigen stimulation. The CDR3 DNA is TGTGCTAGTGGTCAGGGACTAGACCCCATTCAGTACTTC. It encodes CASGQGLDPIQYF.